This is a list of T cell receptor beta chains from one sample in a study of T-cell reconstitution after alpha-beta-depleted transplantation in children. TCRdb independently ran MiXCR on the PCR reads; one entry per CDR3 protein. Among some 450,000 distinct CDR3 sequences listed, around two fifths were seen once. Specimen: PBMCs, collected before TCRalphabeta/CD19-depleted stem cell transplant. The receptors here all came from a girl aged 2-10 years with aplastic anemia, due to receive a stem cell transplant. CDR3s include the opening cysteine and the closing phenylalanine or tryptophan. D genes are given only for firm matches. Clone size is not always given. Where it is, it says once, few, many or a class for expanded clones.

TRBJ2-3	TRBV20-1	-	TRBD1	TGCAGTGCTAGAACCAGTCCCGGGACAGGGTTCCCAGATACGCAGTATTTT	CSARTSPGTGFPDTQYF
TRBJ2-5	TRBV29-1	-	-	TGCAGCGTTGCTTTGGGAGTGGGGGAGACCCAGTACTTC	CSVALGVGETQYF
TRBJ2-3	TRBV20-1	many	TRBD1	TGCAGTGCTCCCGACTCGTCAGGGGGAACAGATACGCAGTATTTT	CSAPDSSGGTDTQYF
TRBJ2-6	TRBV7-2	few	TRBD1	TGTGCCATCAGCTCAGACAGGGGAAGGCCTGGCTTAATCCTGACTTTC	CAISSDRGRPGLILTF
TRBJ2-7	TRBV29-1	-	-	TGCAGCGTTGAAGGTTTAGAACAGGGTGGTTACGAGCAGTACTTC	CSVEGLEQGGYEQYF
TRBJ1-4	TRBV20-1	-	TRBD1	TGCAGTGCTGGGAGACAGGGGCTAACTGAAAAACTGTTTTTT	CSAGRQGLTEKLFF
TRBJ1-1	TRBV28	-	-	TGTGCCAGCAGGACAATCGATATGAACACTGAAGCTTTCTTT	CASRTIDMNTEAFF
TRBJ1-2	TRBV7-2	-	-	TGTGCCAGCAGCTTAGGGGGGGCGCAGGACTATGGCTACACCTTC	CASSLGGAQDYGYTF
TRBJ2-1	TRBV9	-	TRBD2	TGTGCCAGCAGCGTAGGGCTAGCGGGAAGCTTTGAGCAGTTCTTC	CASSVGLAGSFEQFF
TRBJ2-5	TRBV15	-	TRBD1	TGTGCCACCAGCATCGGACAGGGCTGGGAGGAGACCCAGTACTTC	CATSIGQGWEETQYF
TRBJ2-1	TRBV9	many	TRBD1	TGTGCCAGCAGCGTAGAGGGACAGCGGATCAATGAGCAGTTCTTC	CASSVEGQRINEQFF
TRBJ1-2	TRBV6-1	many	-	TGTGCCAGCGCCCCAGGGGTCTATGGCTACACCTTC	CASAPGVYGYTF
TRBJ1-1	TRBV9	once	-	TGTGCCAGCAGCGGATCAGGGCCGGAGGCTTTCTTT	CASSGSGPEAFF
TRBJ2-1	TRBV20-1	many	-	TGCAGTGCTAGAGATCGGCACCGCTCCTACAATGAGCAGTTCTTC	CSARDRHRSYNEQFF
TRBJ1-5	TRBV28	-	-	TGTGCCACCGGGGGACACCTCAATCAGCCCCAGCATTTT	CATGGHLNQPQHF
TRBJ1-1	TRBV5-1	-	TRBD1	TGCGCCAGCAGCTTGATTACAGGGGACACTGAAGCTTTCTTT	CASSLITGDTEAFF
TRBJ2-3	TRBV15	-	-	TGTGCCACCAGCAGAGGAGACAGGATTTCCACAGATACGCAGTATTTT	CATSRGDRISTDTQYF
TRBJ2-1	TRBV10-3	-	TRBD2	TGTGCCATCAGTGAGTCTGATCTCGCGGTAGCGGGGGGAAATGAGCAGTTCTTC	CAISESDLAVAGGNEQFF
TRBJ1-1	TRBV5-5	-	TRBD1	TGTGCCAGCAGCAACCGGGACAGGGACTCGGAATGGGACACTGAAGCTTTCTTT	CASSNRDRDSEWDTEAFF
TRBJ2-1	TRBV7-9	-	TRBD2	TGTGCCAGCAGCTCAGCACTAGCGGGAGGCGCCAATGAGCAGTTCTTC	CASSSALAGGANEQFF
TRBJ1-1	TRBV5-1	many	-	TGCGCCAGCAGCTTGGTTTCGAACACTGAAGCTTTCTTT	CASSLVSNTEAFF
TRBJ2-3	TRBV20-1	-	TRBD2	TGCAGTGCTACTCTAGCGGGAGAAAGCACAGATACGCAGTATTTT	CSATLAGESTDTQYF
TRBJ2-5	TRBV20-1	-	-	TGCAGTGCCCGGGGGGGCAGGGGGTTCCTGGGGGAGACCCAGTACTTC	CSARGGRGFLGETQYF
TRBJ2-6	TRBV28	few	-	TGTGCCAGCAGTTTCACAGTGGATTGGGGTAGAAGCTCTGGGGCCAACGTCCTGACTTTC	CASSFTVDWGRSSGANVLTF
TRBJ1-4	TRBV12-3/TRBV12-4	-	-	TGTGCCAGCAGTTCCAACCCGGGACAACGACTGTTTTTT	CASSSNPGQRLFF
TRBJ2-7	TRBV6-1	-	-	TGTGCCAGCAGTCCCGGGACGGGGTATTCCCACGAGCAGTACTTC	CASSPGTGYSHEQYF
TRBJ2-7	TRBV29-1	-	-	TGCAGCGTTGTTTTGAGGGGCGTACGGTACGAGCAGTACTTC	CSVVLRGVRYEQYF
TRBJ2-2	TRBV5-1	-	TRBD2	TGCGCCAGCAGCTTCCTTGGGCTAGCGGGAAACACCGGGGAGCTGTTTTTT	CASSFLGLAGNTGELFF